The present T cell receptor (beta chain) was sequenced within a study of neurological immune-mediated disorders. Study findings and constraints: HTLV-1-associated myelopathy had the most TCR clonal expansion, and multiple sclerosis had the least, less than healthy controls.

The table lists this clonotype with many counts. No antigen is known for it. Time point: longitudinal time-point 3. TCRdb recomputed calls from the 5' RACE reads with MiXCR, one row per CDR3 protein. The profile shows some 80,000 distinct CDR3 sequences, under 4.5% of them singletons. Sequencing was done on a sample of PBMCs. The receptor comes from a woman aged 60-75 years with multiple sclerosis.

This CDR3 is CASSQPGVFNEQFF. CDR3 DNA sequence: TGTGCCAGCAGCCAACCAGGGGTGTTCAATGAGCAGTTCTTC. The genes are TRBV3-1 and TRBJ2-1; D is possibly TRBD1 (6 bases). V lost 2 bases and J 6 bases, leaving 11 bases between the germline ends. CDR1 LGHDT and CDR2 YNNKEL come from the germline V gene (reference sequence). The CDR3 is made up of 14 amino acids.